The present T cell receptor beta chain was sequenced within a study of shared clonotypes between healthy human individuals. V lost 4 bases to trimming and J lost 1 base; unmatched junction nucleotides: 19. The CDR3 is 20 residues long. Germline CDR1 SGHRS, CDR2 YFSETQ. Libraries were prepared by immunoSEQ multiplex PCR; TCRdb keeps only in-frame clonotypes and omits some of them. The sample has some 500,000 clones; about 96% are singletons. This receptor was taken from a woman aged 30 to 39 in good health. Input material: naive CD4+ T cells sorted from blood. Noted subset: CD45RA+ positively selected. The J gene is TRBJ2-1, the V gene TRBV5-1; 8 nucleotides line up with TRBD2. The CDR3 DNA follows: TGCGCCAGCAGCCAATCGACTAGCAGCGGGGGATGGGGTTCCTACAATGAGCAGTTCTTC. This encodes CASSQSTSSGGWGSYNEQFF.